This TCR beta chain came from a study of T cell repertoires in cytomegalovirus infection. The overall study: Researchers turned to recently identified HLA-C-restricted CMV epitopes as well as well-studied HLA-B-restricted ones. CMV infection plus the matching HLA type was flagged by public TCR beta signatures.

Study-wide results and limits: Across the ex vivo response, the dominant clonotypes were HLA-C-restricted CMV-specific TCR beta clonotypes. Of the TCR beta families, the public ones yielded a cumulative frequency that identified carriers of CMV plus the relevant HLA.

The germline V and J ends were trimmed by 5 bases and 1 base, with 15 bases remaining between them. The CDR3 loop spans 16 amino acids. Per the germline V gene, CDR1 is SGHTA and CDR2 is FQGTGA. From the reads, TCRdb called clonotypes with MiXCR, one entry per CDR3 protein. The sample carries approximately 1,000,000 distinct CDR3 sequences, about 33% recorded once. Points on this clonotype: Its antigen is unknown.

V is TRBV7-3 and J is TRBJ2-1; D might be TRBD1 or TRBD2, each matching 6 bases. The origin of this receptor is a human donor in good health (CMV status not recorded). Some clones in this sample may be carry-over from other donors' samples. The source was cultured CD8+ T cells from PBMCs, collected from culture after CMV antigen stimulation. The CDR3 loop is CASSPTGGASYNEQFF. DNA of the CDR3: TGTGCCAGCAGCCCGACCGGGGGCGCATCCTACAATGAGCAGTTCTTC.